This is a list of T cell receptor beta chains from one sample in a study of identical twins. MiXCR, applied by TCRdb to the 5' RACE reads, yields one record per CDR3 protein. Here the sample spans over 500,000 distinct CDR3 sequences, around 20% being singletons. These data were likewise used in another study, on T cells expressing NK-cell markers.

The sample comprised CD4+ T cells sorted from blood. Receptors were obtained from a woman between 18 and 29 years old in good health. CDR3s include the opening cysteine and the closing phenylalanine or tryptophan.

j_call | v_call | cdr3_aa
TRBJ2-7 | TRBV20-1 | CSAISQGLKNYEQYF
TRBJ2-7 | TRBV20-1 | CSARSQGAHYEQYF
TRBJ2-6 | TRBV19 | CASQGFSGANVLTF
TRBJ1-5 | TRBV4-1 | CASSDRDSNQPQHF
TRBJ1-1 | TRBV5-8 | CASSLEGRGAFF
TRBJ2-6 | TRBV12-3/TRBV12-4 | CASSSADGRSGANVLTF
TRBJ1-5 | TRBV20-1 | CSARRGNQPQHF
TRBJ2-7 | TRBV7-9 | CASSLLAVGEQYF
TRBJ2-5 | TRBV12-3/TRBV12-4 | CASSLRPQTGGRGTQYF
TRBJ1-3 | TRBV12-3/TRBV12-4 | CASSQGLSGNTIYF
TRBJ1-6 | TRBV12-3/TRBV12-4 | CASSFGGFYNSPLHF
TRBJ2-3 | TRBV6-1 | CASSEVSGLAGNTQYF
TRBJ2-7 | TRBV7-9 | CASTKAGESYEQYF
TRBJ1-5 | TRBV20-1 | CSASLYRGYSNQPQHF
TRBJ2-1 | TRBV20-1 | CSAFGLAVLNEQFF
TRBJ1-2 | TRBV6-5 | CASSYSGTPEAGYTF
TRBJ1-1 | TRBV6-1 | CASRDTDRVDAAFF
TRBJ1-5 | TRBV5-1 | CASSLGRDSNQPQHF
TRBJ2-3 | TRBV4-3 | CASSQEPFSDTQYF
TRBJ1-1 | TRBV29-1 | CSGAQGTPEAFF